This T cell receptor (beta chain) was observed in a study of sequential checkpoint blockade in melanoma. As for the study in general: First-line arms were nivolumab then ipilimumab, or the reverse, randomized 1:1.

Clones were sequenced by immunoSEQ multiplex PCR, and TCRdb holds only the in-frame ones, with some missing. The top ten clones hold 36% of a sample with 20,000 or so clones, about 86% of them seen once. Treatment of the sample: randomized to nivolumab then ipilimumab (arm A) or the reverse (arm B). None of the patients previously received DNA-damaging chemotherapy. PBMC sorting kept live CD3+CD8+ cells without CD19 or CD56. This CDR3 contains 17 residues. Germline values: CDR1 SGHVS, CDR2 FQNEAQ. Trimming took 3 bases from V and 0 from J, leaving 14 bases between them. The chain carries TRBV7-8 and TRBJ2-2, with a possible D match to TRBD1 (5 bases). The TCR comes from a human donor with melanoma. Sequenced material: CD8+ T cells sorted from blood (inferred from file names), taken from a patient given nivolumab and ipilimumab in sequence. The CDR3, as DNA: TGTGCCAGCAGCTTTATGGGGCCTGCCGCGAACACCGGGGAGCTGTTTTTT. It is translated as CASSFMGPAANTGELFF.